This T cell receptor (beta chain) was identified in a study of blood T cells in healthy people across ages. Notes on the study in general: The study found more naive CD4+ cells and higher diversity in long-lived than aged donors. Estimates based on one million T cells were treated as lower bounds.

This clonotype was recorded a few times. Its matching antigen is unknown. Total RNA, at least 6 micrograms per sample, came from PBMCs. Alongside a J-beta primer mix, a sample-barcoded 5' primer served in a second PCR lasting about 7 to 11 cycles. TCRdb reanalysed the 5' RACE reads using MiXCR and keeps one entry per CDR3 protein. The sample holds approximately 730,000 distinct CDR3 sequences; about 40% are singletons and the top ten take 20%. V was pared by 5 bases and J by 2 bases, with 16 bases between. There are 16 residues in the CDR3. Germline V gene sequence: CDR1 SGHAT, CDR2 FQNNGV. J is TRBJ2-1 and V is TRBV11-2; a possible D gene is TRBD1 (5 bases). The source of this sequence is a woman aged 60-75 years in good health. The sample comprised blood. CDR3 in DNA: TGTGCCAGCAGCCCAGTGGGGAAAGGGGCCTACAATGAGCAGTTCTTC. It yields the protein CASSPVGKGAYNEQFF. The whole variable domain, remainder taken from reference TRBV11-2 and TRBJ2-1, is EAGVAQSPRYKIIEKRQSVAFWCNPISGHATLYWYQQILGQGPKLLIQFQNNGVVDDSQLPKDRFSAERLKGVDSTLKIQPAKLEDSAVYLCASSPVGKGAYNEQFFGPGTRLTVL.